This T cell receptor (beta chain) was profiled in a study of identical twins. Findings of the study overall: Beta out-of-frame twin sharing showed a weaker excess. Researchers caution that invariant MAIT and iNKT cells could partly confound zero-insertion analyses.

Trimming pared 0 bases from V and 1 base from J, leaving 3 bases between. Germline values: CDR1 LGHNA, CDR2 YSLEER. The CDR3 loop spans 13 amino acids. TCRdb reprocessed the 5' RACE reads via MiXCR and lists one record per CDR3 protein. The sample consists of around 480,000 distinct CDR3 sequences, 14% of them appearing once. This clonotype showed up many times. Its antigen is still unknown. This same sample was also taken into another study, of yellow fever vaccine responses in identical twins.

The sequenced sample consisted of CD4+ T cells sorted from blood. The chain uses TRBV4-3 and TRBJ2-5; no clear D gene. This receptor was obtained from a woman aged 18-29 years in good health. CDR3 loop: CASSQDFQETQYF. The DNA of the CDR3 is TGCGCCAGCAGCCAAGACTTCCAAGAGACCCAGTACTTC.